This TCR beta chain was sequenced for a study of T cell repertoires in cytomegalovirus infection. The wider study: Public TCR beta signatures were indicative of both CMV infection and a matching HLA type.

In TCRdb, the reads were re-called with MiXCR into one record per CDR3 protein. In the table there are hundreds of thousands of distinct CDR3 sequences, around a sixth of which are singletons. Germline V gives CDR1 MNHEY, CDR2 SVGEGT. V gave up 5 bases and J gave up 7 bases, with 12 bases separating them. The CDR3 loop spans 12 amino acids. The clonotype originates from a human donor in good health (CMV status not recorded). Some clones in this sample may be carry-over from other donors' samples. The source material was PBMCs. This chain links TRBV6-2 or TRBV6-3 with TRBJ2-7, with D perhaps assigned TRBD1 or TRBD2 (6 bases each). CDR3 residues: CASSRGPGEQYF. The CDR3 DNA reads TGTGCCAGCAGTCGGGGGCCGGGTGAGCAGTACTTC.